This TCR beta chain was sequenced for a study of CD4+ T cells in melanoma. Broader study findings: A reported correlation linked neoantigen-specific CD4+ T cells to CD8+, macrophage and B cell function.

Comments on this clone: Its antigen remains unidentified.

Data came from immunoSEQ multiplex PCR; TCRdb stores just in-frame clones and leaves some out. The sample contains 9,100 or so clones, about 73% of which appear only once. V was shortened by 5 bases and J by 3 bases, with 16 bases between the two germline ends. This CDR3 has 15 amino acids. In germline, CDR1 is MNHEY, CDR2 SMNVEV (reference sequence). The sequence derives from a human donor with melanoma. The chain carries TRBV27 and TRBJ1-1; tentative D call: TRBD1 (5 bases). The specimen was tumor tissue. DNA for the CDR3: TGTGCCAGCAGTAAACAAGGGGTGGGGGACACTGAAGCTTTCTTT. Amino acid sequence: CASSKQGVGDTEAFF.